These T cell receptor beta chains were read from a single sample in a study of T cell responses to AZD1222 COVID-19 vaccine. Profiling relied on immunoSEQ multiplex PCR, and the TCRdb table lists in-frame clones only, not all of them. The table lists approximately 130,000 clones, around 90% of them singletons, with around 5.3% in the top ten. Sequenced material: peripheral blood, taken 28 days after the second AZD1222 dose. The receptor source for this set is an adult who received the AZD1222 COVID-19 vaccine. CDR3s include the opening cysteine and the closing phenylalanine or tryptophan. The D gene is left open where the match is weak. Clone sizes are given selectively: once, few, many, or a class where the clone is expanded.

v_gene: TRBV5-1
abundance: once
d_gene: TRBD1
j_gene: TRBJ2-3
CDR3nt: TGCGCCAGCAGCGGGGGGACAGGGAGGTCTGGCACAGATACGCAGTATTTT
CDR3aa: CASSGGTGRSGTDTQYF

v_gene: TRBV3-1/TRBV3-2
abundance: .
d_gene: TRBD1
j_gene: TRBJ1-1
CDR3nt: TGTGCCAGCAGCTTTCCGGGACAGGGGGTCACTGAAGCTTTCTTT
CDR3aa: CASSFPGQGVTEAFF

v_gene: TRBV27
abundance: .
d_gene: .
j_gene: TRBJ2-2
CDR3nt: TGTGCCAGCAGTACTCCGTCTGGAGTCACCGGGGAGCTGTTTTTT
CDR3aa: CASSTPSGVTGELFF

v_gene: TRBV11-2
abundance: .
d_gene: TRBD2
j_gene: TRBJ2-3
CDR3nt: TGTGCCAGCAGCTATAGCGGGGGGAGCACAGATACGCAGTATTTT
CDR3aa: CASSYSGGSTDTQYF

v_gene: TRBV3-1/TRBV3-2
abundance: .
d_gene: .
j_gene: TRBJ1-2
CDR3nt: TGTGCCAGCAGCCAAGATAGTCACGGGGGCTACACCTTC
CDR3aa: CASSQDSHGGYTF

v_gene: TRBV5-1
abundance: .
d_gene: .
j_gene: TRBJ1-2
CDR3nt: TGCGCCAGCAGCTTGGGAGTGGGGGGCCAGGGCTACACCTTC
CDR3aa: CASSLGVGGQGYTF

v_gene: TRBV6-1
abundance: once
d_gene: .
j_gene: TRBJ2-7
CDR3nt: TGTGCCAGCAGTGAAGAAGGGGGGGGACCCTACGAGCAGTACTTC
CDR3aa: CASSEEGGGPYEQYF

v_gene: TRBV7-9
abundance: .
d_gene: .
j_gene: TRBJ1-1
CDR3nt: TGTGCCAGCAGCTTAGCAACAGGGACTGAAGCTTTCTTT
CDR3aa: CASSLATGTEAFF

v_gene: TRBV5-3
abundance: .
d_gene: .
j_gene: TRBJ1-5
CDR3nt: TGTGCCCGAACTAAAGAGTGCGCGTTAGTTCAGCCCCAGCATTTT
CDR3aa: CARTKECALVQPQHF

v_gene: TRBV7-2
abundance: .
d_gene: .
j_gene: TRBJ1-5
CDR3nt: TGTGCCAGCAGCCAGGGACGGAACAATCAGCCCCAGCATTTT
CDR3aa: CASSQGRNNQPQHF

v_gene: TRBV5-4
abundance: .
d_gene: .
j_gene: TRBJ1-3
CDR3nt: TGTGCCAGCAGCCAAGACGGAAGAAACACCATATATTTT
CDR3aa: CASSQDGRNTIYF

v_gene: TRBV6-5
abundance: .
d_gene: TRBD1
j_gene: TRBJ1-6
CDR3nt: TGTGCCAGCACCCGGGACAGGGTTGGTTCACCCCTCCACTTT
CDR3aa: CASTRDRVGSPLHF

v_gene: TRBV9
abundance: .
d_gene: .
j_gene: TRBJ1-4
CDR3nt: TGTGCCAGCAGCGTAAGGCAGGATGACCCCACGGGTGAAAAACTGTTTTTT
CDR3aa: CASSVRQDDPTGEKLFF

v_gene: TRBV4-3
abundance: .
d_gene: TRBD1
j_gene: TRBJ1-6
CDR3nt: TGCGCCAGCAGCCAAGATGTAAACAGGGGGTGGAATTCACCCCTCCACTTT
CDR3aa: CASSQDVNRGWNSPLHF

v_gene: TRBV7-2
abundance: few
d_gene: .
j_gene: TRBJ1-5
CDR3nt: TGTGCCAGCAGCTTAGGGGCAGGGCCTTATAGCAATCAGCCCCAGCATTTT
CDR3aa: CASSLGAGPYSNQPQHF

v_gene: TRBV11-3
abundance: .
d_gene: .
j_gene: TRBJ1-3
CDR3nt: TGTGCCAGCAGCCTTAAACGCTACTCTGGAAACACCATATATTTT
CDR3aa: CASSLKRYSGNTIYF

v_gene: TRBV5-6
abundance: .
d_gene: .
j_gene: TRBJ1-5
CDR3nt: TGTGCCAGCAGCTTGGGACTCCATGTCCAGCCCCAGCATTTT
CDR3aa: CASSLGLHVQPQHF

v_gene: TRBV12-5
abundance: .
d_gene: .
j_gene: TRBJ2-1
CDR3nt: TGTGCTAGTGGTTCACTCTCCTCGGGGGGCCCTATGGGGGAGCAGTTCTTC
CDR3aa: CASGSLSSGGPMGEQFF

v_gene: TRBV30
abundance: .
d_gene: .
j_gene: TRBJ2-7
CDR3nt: TGTGCCTGGAGCGTAAGTTACGAGCAGTACTTC
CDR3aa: CAWSVSYEQYF

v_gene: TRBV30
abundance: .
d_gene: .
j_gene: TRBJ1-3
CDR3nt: TGTGCCTGGAGTGTACATCGAATAGGGAGAGGGGCCCCCTCTGGAAACACCATATATTTT
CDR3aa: CAWSVHRIGRGAPSGNTIYF

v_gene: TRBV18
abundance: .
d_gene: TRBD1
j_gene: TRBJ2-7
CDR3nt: TGTGCCAGCTCACCTACGGACAGGAACTACGAGCAGTACTTC
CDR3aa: CASSPTDRNYEQYF